This TCR beta chain was recovered during a study of T cell repertoires in cytomegalovirus infection. Looking at the study overall: Evidence of both CMV infection and a matching HLA type came from public TCR beta signatures.

Study-wide results and caveats: Individuals carrying CMV plus the relevant HLA were identified by cumulative frequency of public TCR beta families. The study found HLA-C-restricted CMV-specific TCR beta clonotypes dominating the ex vivo response.

TCRdb itself ran the reads through MiXCR, one entry per CDR3 protein. The table has 55,000 to 70,000 distinct CDR3 sequences, more than 20% seen once. Per the germline V gene, CDR1 is ENHRY and CDR2 is SYGVKD. This CDR3 comprises 14 residues. V lost 2 bases and J lost 6, with 11 bases in between. This clonotype was detected many times. Its antigen is unknown. The TCR originated in a human donor in good health (CMV status not recorded). Some clones in this sample may be carry-over from other donors' samples. The rearrangement joins TRBV10-3 to TRBJ2-1; D gene unclear. Sequencing used PBMCs, sequenced either directly or after in vitro stimulation (not recorded which). Here the CDR3 DNA reads TGTGCCATCAGTGAGGGGTTGCAGACCAATGAGCAGTTCTTC. The encoded protein is CAISEGLQTNEQFF.